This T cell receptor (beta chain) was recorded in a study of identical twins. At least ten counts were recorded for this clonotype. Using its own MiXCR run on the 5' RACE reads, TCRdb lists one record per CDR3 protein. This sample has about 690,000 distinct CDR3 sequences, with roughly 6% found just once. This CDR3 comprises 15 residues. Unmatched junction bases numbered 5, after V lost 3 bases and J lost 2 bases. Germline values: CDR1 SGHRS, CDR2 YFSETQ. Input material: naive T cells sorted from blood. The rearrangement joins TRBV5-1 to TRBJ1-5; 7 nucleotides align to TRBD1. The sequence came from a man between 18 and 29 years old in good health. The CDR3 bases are TGCGCCAGCAGCTCGACAGGGATAGGCAATCAGCCCCAGCATTTT. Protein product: CASSSTGIGNQPQHF. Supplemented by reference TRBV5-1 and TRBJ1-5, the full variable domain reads KAGVTQTPRYLIKTRGQQVTLSCSPISGHRSVSWYQQTPGQGLQFLFEYFSETQRNKGNFPGRFSGRQFSNSRSEMNVSTLELGDSALYLCASSSTGIGNQPQHFGDGTRLSIL.